This TCR beta chain was identified in a study of blood T cell repertoires in COVID-19. Individuals drawn from around 24 US areas were roughly 18 to 95 years old. Cohort assignment relied on participant-reported clinical history. Sequencing used immunoSEQ multiplex PCR; TCRdb keeps in-frame clones, though not all of them. Of around 240,000 clones in the sample, 85% to 90% were seen once. The CDR3 sequence is 17 residues long. In germline, CDR1 is SGHTA, CDR2 FQGNSA. The V end was cut by 5 bases, the J end by 0 bases, with 14 bases between. Material for sequencing was PBMCs or T cells enriched from blood (not recorded which). The genes are TRBV7-2 and TRBJ2-6; a weak D match, TRBD2 (5 bases). This sequence originates from a man aged 50-60 years who had been exposed to COVID-19. The CDR3 loop is CASSPRAGRSGANVLTF. CDR3 sequence (DNA): TGTGCCAGCAGCCCGCGGGCCGGGCGCTCTGGGGCCAACGTCCTGACTTTC.